These 18 T cell receptor delta chains were sequenced from one sample in a study of Vγ9Vδ2 T cells in congenital toxoplasmosis. Template-switch reverse transcription used TRGC- and TRDC-specific primers together in a single tube. The TRGC primer design covered both constant genes, TRGC1 and TRGC2. TCRdb re-called the reads via CATT. The sample holds around 600 delta-chain clones; around 4.6% are singletons and the top ten take over 20%. Sample: gamma-delta T cells from blood. All receptors come from a child under 10 years old born to a mother with Toxoplasma gondii infection during pregnancy, either congenitally infected or uninfected (not recorded which).

The table lists this clone with a few counts. TCRdb lists the protein of a much larger clone for this DNA, which differs at residue 9, so this is likely a read error; the protein given here is translated from the DNA itself. The genes are TRDV2 and TRDJ2; 10 nucleotides agree with TRDD3. Here the J gene was assigned by germline matching of the DNA, as TCRdb has none. CDR1 GEAIGNYY and CDR2 EKD come from the germline V gene. Trimming at V came to 3 bases and at J to 6 bases, leaving 3 bases not matched to a gene. The CDR3 loop spans 14 amino acids. The CDR3 spells CACDLLGDSAQLFF. The CDR3 DNA sequence: TGTGCCTGTGACCTACTGGGGGATTCAGCACAACTCTTCTTT.

About this clone: This likely stems from a read error, as it lies one base from a far larger clone. Other DNA sequences within the sample encode an identical CDR3. The V call is TRDV1, the J call TRDJ1; TRDD3 matches at 13 bases. Looked up from germline, CDR1 is TSWWSYY and CDR2 is QGS. The CDR3 consists of 21 residues. Germline trimming cut 0 bases from V and 5 bases from J; bases unmatched to any gene: 18. The CDR3 DNA follows: TGTGCTCTTGGGGAACTTTCACATATACTGGGGGATACGCGTATTCCTGATAAACTCATCTTT. Protein sequence: CALGELSHILGDTRIPDKLIF.

This clone was seen a handful of times. TCRdb's protein, taken from a much larger clone, differs from this DNA's translation at residue 12, likely owing to a read error; the protein displayed comes from the DNA. This chain uses TRDV2 with TRDJ1; 8 nucleotides align to TRDD2. The CDR3 covers 16 residues. The germline gives CDR1 GEAIGNYY, CDR2 EKD. The CDR3 is CACDSSSYVGTNKLIF. In DNA, the CDR3 is TGTGCCTGTGACTCCTCTTCCTACGTGGGCACCAATAAACTCATCTTT.

By frequency in the sample, this clone is large. V is TRDV2 and J is TRDJ3, with 11 positions matching TRDD3. With V trimmed by 0 bases and J by 2 bases, 2 bases remained unmatched. The CDR3 runs 18 residues. Germline V lookup: CDR1 GEAIGNYY, CDR2 EKD. The CDR3 loop reads CACDTVLGDTWDTRQMFF. Written as DNA, the CDR3 is TGTGCCTGTGACACCGTACTGGGGGATACCTGGGACACCCGACAGATGTTTTTC.

About this clone itself: The protein recorded in TCRdb matches a much larger clone and deviates from this DNA's translation at residue 7, suggesting a read error; the protein here is obtained by translating the DNA. The gene calls are TRDV1 and TRDJ1, with TRDD3 matching over 7 bases. This CDR3 is 18 amino acids long. Looked up from germline, CDR1 is TSWWSYY and CDR2 is QGS. V gave up 3 bases and J gave up 0 bases; unmatched junction bases: 13. The CDR3 loop reads CALGELCGGPPYTDKLIF. CDR3 nucleotides: TGTGCTCTTGGGGAGCTGTGTGGGGGACCTCCGTACACCGATAAACTCATCTTT.

Remarks on this clone: Translating this DNA gives a protein that differs at residue 7 from the TCRdb one, which belongs to a much larger clone; a read error is likely, and the protein shown is this translation. The rearrangement links TRDV1 to TRDJ1, with D unresolved. Germline V lookup: CDR1 TSWWSYY, CDR2 QGS. V shed 4 bases and J shed 2 bases, with 29 bases lying between them. The CDR3 sequence is 20 residues long. For the CDR3, the DNA is TGTGCTCTTGGGGGGACCACAGTTCTCATCGAAAGAGGAGGGACCGATAAACTCATCTTT. Translation gives CALGGTTVLIERGGTDKLIF.

This clone was seen a handful of times. Only one base separates this from a far larger clonotype, so it likely reflects a read error. This same CDR3 is encoded by further DNA sequences in the sample. V usage is TRAV38-2/DV8 and J usage is TRDJ1; 9 bases fit TRDD3. This CDR3 region has 21 residues. The V gene end was trimmed by 2 bases and the J gene end by 3 bases; junction bases not matched to a gene: 23. Germline CDR1 reads TSESDYY; CDR2 reads QEAYKQQN. This chain's CDR3 is CAYRSSGDLPWGIRGPDKLIF. CDR3 in DNA: TGTGCTTATAGGAGTTCGGGTGACCTACCCTGGGGGATCAGAGGTCCCGATAAACTCATCTTT.

This clone was counted a few times. A read error likely explains this, since a far larger clone differs by one base. This rearrangement joins TRDV1 to TRDJ1; 11 bases agree with TRDD3. V lost 0 bases, J lost 1 base, and 25 bases stayed unmatched. Germline V lookup: CDR1 TSWWSYY, CDR2 QGS. The CDR3 extends over 24 amino acids. CDR3 sequence (DNA): TGTGCTCTTGGGGAACTAACCCCCCTTCTCCCCCAGCTGGGGGATACTCGGGGCACCGATAAACTCATCTTT. Its translation is CALGELTPLLPQLGDTRGTDKLIF.

Only a few counts were recorded for this clone. It differs at one base from a far larger clone, so likely a read error. V usage is TRDV2 and J usage is TRDJ3; D remains ambiguous. Matching the DNA to germline supplied the J gene, which TCRdb does not give. Germline V gene sequence: CDR1 GEAIGNYY, CDR2 EKD. This CDR3 comprises 15 residues. Trimming shortened V by 0 bases and J by 0 bases, and 2 bases separated the two germline ends. In DNA form, the CDR3 reads TGTGCCTGTGACACCGGCTCCTGGGACACCCGACAGATGTTTTTC. Translated: CACDTGSWDTRQMFF.

A remark on this clone: TCRdb assigns this DNA the protein of a much larger clone, which departs from its translation at residue 3; this likely reflects a read error, and the protein shown comes from translating the DNA. The rearrangement links TRDV1 to TRDJ1, with TRDD3 identical over 10 bases. Germline loops: CDR1 TSWWSYY, CDR2 QGS. This CDR3 comprises 22 residues. The CDR3 DNA sequence: TGTGCTATTGGGGGGGCCTTCCCCCTTTACTGGGGGATGAGGATGTCCACCGATAAACTCATCTTT. Its translation: CAIGGAFPLYWGMRMSTDKLIF.

This clone appeared a few times. This probably arose from a read error, given a far larger clone one base away. The same CDR3 is also encoded by other DNA sequences in this sample. The chain recombines TRDV1 with TRDJ1; D is uncertain. CDR1 is TSWWSYY, CDR2 QGS, per germline. V lost 3 bases and J 14 bases, leaving 28 bases between the germline ends. The CDR3 runs 16 residues. The CDR3 reads CALGDSPNYSDLVLIF. CDR3 in DNA: TGTGCTCTTGGGGACTCCCCAAATTATTCGGATTTGGTACTAATCTTT.

Worth noting for this clone: A read error is likely here: a far larger clone is one base away. This sample includes further DNA sequences coding for the same CDR3. The chain links TRAV23/DV6 to TRDJ2, with D possibly matching TRDD3 (5 bases). Between the trimmed V and J ends, which lost 0 bases and 11 bases, there was a span of 17 bases. The length of the CDR3 is 14 residues. Germline V CDR1 and CDR2: NTAFDY, IRPDVSE (reference sequence). As DNA, the CDR3 is TGTGCAGCAAGCATTGGGATTGCCAGGGCGCAACTCTTCTTT. It translates to CAASIGIARAQLFF.

Concerning this clone itself: A far larger clone is one base from this, pointing to a likely read error. The chain has TRDV3 and TRDJ3; 9 bases agree with TRDD3. The J gene, not given by TCRdb, was assigned here from a germline match of the nucleotide sequence. V dropped 1 base and J dropped 0; count of bases not matched to a gene: 7. The germline V gene encodes CDR1 TVYSNPD and CDR2 GDNSRS (reference sequence). The CDR3 has 18 residues. CDR3 protein: CAFKLVGGYSWDTRQMFF. The CDR3 region has the DNA TGTGCCTTTAAGTTGGTTGGGGGATACTCCTGGGACACCCGACAGATGTTTTTC.

Details on this clone: TCRdb attributes to this sequence the protein of a much larger clone, which differs from the DNA translation at residue 10; a read error is likely, and the protein displayed is translated from the DNA. The J gene is TRDJ1, the V gene TRDV1; 11 nucleotides align to TRDD3. Germline-derived CDR1 and CDR2 are TSWWSYY and QGS. Trimming cost V 0 bases and J 1 base; bases outside gene matches: 25. This CDR3 comprises 24 residues. CDR3 coding DNA: TGTGCTCTTGGGGAACTAACCCCCCTTCGCCCCCGGCTGGGGGATACTCGGGGCACCGATAAACTCATCTTT. Protein product: CALGELTPLRPRLGDTRGTDKLIF.

This clone has only a few counts. A far larger clone differs by one base, so this is likely a read error. The chain joins TRDV1 to TRDJ1, with 7 bases that match TRDD2. The CDR3 spans 18 residues. Germline V gene lookup returns CDR1 TSWWSYY and CDR2 QGS. This CDR3 reads CALGVATFPTTSTDELIF. CDR3 nucleotide sequence: TGTGCTCTTGGGGTCGCGACCTTTCCTACGACGTCGACCGATGAACTCATCTTT.

For this clone: A read error likely explains this, since a far larger clone differs by one base. The sample carries other DNA sequences with the same CDR3. V is TRDV1 and J is TRDJ1; TRDD3 matches 13 bases. Germline V gives CDR1 TSWWSYY, CDR2 QGS. The CDR3 has 18 amino acids. CDR3 sequence (DNA): TGTGCTCTTGGGGGTCAAACTGGGGGATACGGGGGGTCCGATAAACTTATCTTT. This translates into CALGGQTGGYGGSDKLIF.

This clone was seen only a few times. A far more abundant clone sits one base away, making this likely a read error. The chain is built from TRAV38-2/DV8 and TRDJ1; 9 nucleotides align to TRDD3. The J gene was not available in TCRdb and was assigned here by matching the DNA to germline segments. Germline CDR1 TSESDYY, CDR2 QEAYKQQN. The length of the CDR3 is 21 residues. With V trimmed by 2 bases and J by 3 bases, 23 bases remained unmatched. The CDR3 DNA reads as TGTGCTTATAGGAGTTCGGGTGACCTACCCTGGGGGATCCGAGGCCCCGATAAACTCATCTTT. Encoded protein: CAYRSSGDLPWGIRGPDKLIF.

Regarding this clone: TCRdb's listed protein matches a much larger clone and diverges from this DNA's translation at residue 16, likely through a read error; the protein shown comes from the DNA. V gene TRDV1 combines with J gene TRDJ1; D not resolved. The germline gives CDR1 TSWWSYY, CDR2 QGS. The CDR3 spans 18 residues. DNA of the CDR3: TGTGCTCTTGGGGAACTGGCTGGAGATGGCAGTTGGACCGATAAACGCATCTTT. Amino acid sequence: CALGELAGDGSWTDKRIF.